This T cell receptor (beta chain) was observed in a study of CD4+ T cells in melanoma. The assay was immunoSEQ multiplex PCR, and TCRdb's table has in-frame clones only and misses some. The repertoire consists of roughly 60,000 clones, with 60% to 80% occurring once and the leading ten covering 4.5% to 6%. Of note for this clone: Its antigen remains unknown.

Study results and caveats: In melanoma, neoantigen-specific CD4+ T cells reportedly differed in differentiation state. CD8+ T cell, macrophage and B cell function reportedly correlated with neoantigen-specific CD4+ T cells.

This CDR3 has 16 residues. V gave up 5 bases and J gave up 0 bases; unmatched junction bases: 4. The germline V gene encodes CDR1 SGHTA and CDR2 FQGTGA. The sequencing input was tumor tissue. This clonotype was obtained from a human donor with melanoma. This chain connects TRBV7-3 to TRBJ2-1, with 10 nucleotides matching TRBD2. The CDR3 nucleotides are TGTGCCAGCAGCCCGAGCGGGGGGGCCTCCTACAATGAGCAGTTCTTC. Protein product: CASSPSGGASYNEQFF.